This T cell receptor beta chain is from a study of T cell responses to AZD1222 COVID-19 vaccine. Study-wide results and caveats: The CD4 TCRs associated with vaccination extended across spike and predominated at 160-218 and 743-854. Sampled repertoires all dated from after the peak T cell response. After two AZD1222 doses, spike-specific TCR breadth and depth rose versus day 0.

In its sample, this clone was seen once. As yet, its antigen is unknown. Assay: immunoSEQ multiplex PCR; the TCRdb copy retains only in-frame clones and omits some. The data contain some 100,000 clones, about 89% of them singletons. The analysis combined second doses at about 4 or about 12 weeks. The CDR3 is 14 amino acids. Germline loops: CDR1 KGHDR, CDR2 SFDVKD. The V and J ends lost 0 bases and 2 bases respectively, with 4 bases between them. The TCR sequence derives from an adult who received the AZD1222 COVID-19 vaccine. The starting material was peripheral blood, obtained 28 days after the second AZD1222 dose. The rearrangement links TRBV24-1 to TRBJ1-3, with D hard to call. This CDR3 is CATSDLGTGNTIYF. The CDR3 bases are TGTGCCACCAGTGATTTGGGCACTGGAAACACCATATATTTT.